The 11 T cell receptor beta chains in this list originate from one sample, sequenced in a study of blood T cell repertoires in COVID-19 (dated by TCRdb to 2019 to 2021). The protocol used for the library was the immunoSEQ multiplex PCR assay. TCRdb obtained this table from immuneACCESS and retained in-frame rearrangements with V and J assigned. These tables miss some clones; where compared with another copy, unresolved V genes account for less than half of the shortfall, and the remainder is unexplained. The sample yields fewer than 250,000 clones; around four fifths were counted once. Around 6.4% of the sample belongs to the ten largest clones. Source material: peripheral blood. The receptors originated from a woman aged 55-75 years with active or convalescent COVID-19.

The CDR3 region is CASSLVRGGGEQYV. CDR3 bases: TGTGCCAGCAGCTTGGTCCGGGGAGGTGGCGAGCAGTACGTC. This chain connects TRBV5-8 to TRBJ2-7; D possibly corresponds to TRBD2 (6 bases). Germline CDR1 SGHTS, CDR2 YDEGEE. The CDR3 contains 14 residues. V was cut by 0 bases and J by 6 bases, with 13 bases left in between.

The chain combines TRBV7-8 with TRBJ2-1; a possible D gene is TRBD2 (5 bases). V shed 3 bases and J shed 1 base, with 16 bases lying between them. Germline V gene lookup returns CDR1 SGHVS and CDR2 FQNEAQ. The CDR3 is 17 amino acids. CDR3 coding DNA: TGTGCCAGCAGCTTCGGACTCTCCTTGGGATCCTACAATGAGCAGTTCTTC. Translation gives CASSFGLSLGSYNEQFF.

V usage is TRBV19 and J usage is TRBJ1-3; TRBD1 agrees at 7 bases. The CDR3 contains 13 residues. J was trimmed by 4 bases and V by 5 bases; bases with no gene match: 2. Germline V gives CDR1 LNHDA, CDR2 SQIVND (reference sequence). In DNA form, the CDR3 reads TGTGCCAGTAGTTTGGGACAGGGAAACACCATATATTTT. Translating gives CASSLGQGNTIYF.

The rearrangement joins TRBV6-5 to TRBJ1-1, with 9 bases identical to TRBD1. V dropped 7 bases and J dropped 5; count of bases not matched to a gene: 11. Germline V lookup: CDR1 MNHEY, CDR2 SVGAGI. This CDR3 region has 15 residues. The CDR3: CASTMTGGTITEAFF. CDR3 DNA: TGTGCCAGCACCATGACAGGGGGGACGATAACTGAAGCTTTCTTT.

This clone was counted once. The chain carries TRBV27 and TRBJ1-1, with 10 bases matching TRBD1. J gave up 11 bases and V 0 bases, and 3 bases lay outside the gene matches. Germline values: CDR1 MNHEY, CDR2 SMNVEV (reference sequence). The CDR3 loop spans 13 amino acids. The CDR3 spells CASSLSGTGVAFF. CDR3 in DNA: TGTGCCAGCAGTTTATCCGGGACAGGGGTTGCTTTCTTT.

In its sample, this clone was seen a few times. The chain carries TRBV2 and TRBJ1-4; TRBD1 is a possible D gene (5 bases). CDR3 length: 13 amino acids. The germline CDR1 and CDR2 sequences are SNHLY and FYNNEI. V lost 4 bases and J lost 3, with 6 bases in between. The CDR3 region is CASSGTPNEKLFF. DNA for the CDR3: TGTGCCAGCAGTGGGACACCTAATGAAAAACTGTTTTTT.

J is TRBJ2-4 and V is TRBV3-1 (or the pseudogene TRBV3-2); 8 nucleotides align to TRBD1. Germline V gives CDR1 LGHDT, CDR2 YNNKEL (reference sequence). The CDR3 covers 15 residues. The trim removed 7 bases at V and 6 bases at J, leaving 11 bases unmatched. CDR3 DNA: TGTGCCAGCACATATTCGGACAGGGTTGGAAACATTCAGTACTTC. This encodes CASTYSDRVGNIQYF.

The rearrangement uses TRBV3-1 (or the pseudogene TRBV3-2) and TRBJ1-1; D is undetermined. Germline CDR1 reads LGHDT; CDR2 reads YNNKEL (reference sequence). The CDR3 consists of 15 residues. Trimming pared 1 base from V and 6 bases from J, leaving 15 bases between. CDR3 coding DNA: TGTGCCAGCAGCCAAGTGCCTTCTGGACTCTCTGAAGCTTTCTTT. It is translated as CASSQVPSGLSEAFF.

The V gene is TRBV18, the J gene TRBJ2-7, with D unresolved. The germline CDR1 and CDR2 sequences are KGHSH and LQKENI. CDR3 length: 14 amino acids. The V end lost 3 bases, the J end lost 0 bases, and 9 bases lay between the germline ends. The CDR3 DNA is TGTGCCAGCTCACCCCCGGTTCTCTCCTACGAGCAGTACTTC. Translated: CASSPPVLSYEQYF.

CDR3 bases: TGTGCCAGCAGTGAAAGCGTCACCGCGGGTGGCTATGGCTACACCTTC. Translated: CASSESVTAGGYGYTF. V gene TRBV6-1 combines with J gene TRBJ1-2; D not certain. The germline CDR1 and CDR2 sequences are MNHNS and SASEGT. V shed 2 bases and J shed 4 bases, with 17 bases lying between them. The CDR3 is 16 amino acids.

The chain joins TRBV28 to TRBJ1-2; D remains ambiguous. Trimming pared 1 base from V and 7 bases from J, leaving 10 bases between. CDR1 MDHEN and CDR2 SYDVKM come from the germline V gene. This CDR3 contains 13 residues. CDR3 residues: CASSLSSRSGYTF. The CDR3 DNA sequence: TGTGCCAGCAGTTTATCATCCCGGTCTGGCTACACCTTC.